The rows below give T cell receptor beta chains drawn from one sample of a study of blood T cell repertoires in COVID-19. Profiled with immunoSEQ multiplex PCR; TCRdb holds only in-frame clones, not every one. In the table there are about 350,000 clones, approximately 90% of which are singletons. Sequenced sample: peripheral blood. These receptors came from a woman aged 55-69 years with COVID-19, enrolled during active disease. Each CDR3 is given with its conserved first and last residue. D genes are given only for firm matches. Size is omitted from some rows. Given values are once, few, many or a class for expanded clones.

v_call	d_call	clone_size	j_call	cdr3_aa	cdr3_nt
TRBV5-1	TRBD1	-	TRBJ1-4	CASKETGGGNEKLFF	TGCGCCAGCAAGGAGACAGGGGGAGGTAATGAAAAACTGTTTTTT
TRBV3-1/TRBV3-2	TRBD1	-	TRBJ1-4	CASSQDRGPLFF	TGTGCCAGCAGCCAGGACAGGGGGCCACTGTTTTTT
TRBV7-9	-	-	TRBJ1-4	CASSLVTGSNEKLFF	TGTGCCAGCAGCTTAGTCACTGGTTCTAATGAAAAACTGTTTTTT
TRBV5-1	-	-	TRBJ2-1	CASSLTAGSSYNEQFF	TGCGCCAGCAGCTTGACTGCGGGAAGCTCCTACAATGAGCAGTTCTTC
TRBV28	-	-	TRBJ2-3	CASIPTQGRYRTPDSTDTQYF	TGTGCCAGCATCCCTACTCAGGGCCGTTACCGAACTCCCGATAGCACAGATACGCAGTATTTT
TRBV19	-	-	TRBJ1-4	CASRRRGTNEKLFF	TGTGCCAGTAGGCGGAGGGGCACTAATGAAAAACTGTTTTTT
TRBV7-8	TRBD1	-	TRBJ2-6	CASSLGLGQGNTGANVLTF	TGTGCCAGCAGCTTGGGCCTCGGACAGGGGAATACTGGGGCCAACGTCCTGACTTTC
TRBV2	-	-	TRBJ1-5	CASSAGGSGNQPQHF	TGTGCCAGCAGCGCAGGAGGGTCTGGCAATCAGCCCCAGCATTTT
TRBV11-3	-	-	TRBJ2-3	CASSGSGSADTQYF	TGTGCCAGCAGCGGCTCGGGGAGCGCAGATACGCAGTATTTT
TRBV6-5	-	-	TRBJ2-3	CASKSPFGTDTQYF	TGTGCCAGCAAGAGCCCATTCGGCACAGATACGCAGTATTTT
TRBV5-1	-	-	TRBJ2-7	CASRTYWSSYEQYF	TGCGCCAGCAGAACATATTGGAGCTCCTACGAGCAGTACTTC
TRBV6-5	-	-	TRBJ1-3	CASSYSRMGNTIYF	TGTGCCAGCAGTTACTCCAGGATGGGAAACACCATATATTTT
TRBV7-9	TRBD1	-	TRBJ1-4	CASSLTGVPNEKLFF	TGTGCCAGCAGCTTGACAGGGGTTCCTAATGAAAAACTGTTTTTT
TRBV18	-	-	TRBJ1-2	CASSPGQLSPYGYTF	TGTGCCAGCTCACCAGGACAGTTAAGCCCCTATGGCTACACCTTC
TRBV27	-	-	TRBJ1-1	CASSLRFQAALNTEAFF	TGTGCCAGCAGTTTAAGGTTCCAGGCCGCCTTGAACACTGAAGCTTTCTTT
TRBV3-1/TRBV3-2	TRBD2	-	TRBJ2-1	CASSRGLAPRQNEQFF	TGTGCCAGCAGCCGGGGACTAGCCCCAAGACAAAATGAGCAGTTCTTC
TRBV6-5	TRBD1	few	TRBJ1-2	CASSLRDRGSYGYTF	TGTGCCAGCAGTCTCCGGGACAGGGGCAGTTATGGCTACACCTTC
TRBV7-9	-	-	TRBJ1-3	CASSFGGALPAIYF	TGTGCCAGCAGCTTCGGCGGGGCGCTCCCGGCCATATATTTT
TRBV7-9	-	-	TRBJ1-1	CASSLGGLSEAFF	TGTGCCAGCAGCTTAGGAGGGCTCAGTGAAGCTTTCTTT
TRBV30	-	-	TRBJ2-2	CAWRGGNTGELFF	TGTGCCTGGAGAGGAGGGAACACCGGGGAGCTGTTTTTT
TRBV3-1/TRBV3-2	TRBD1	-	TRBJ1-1	CASSLRQGGTEAFF	TGTGCCAGCAGCCTCCGACAGGGAGGCACTGAAGCTTTCTTT
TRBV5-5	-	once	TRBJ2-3	CASSLEQTTDTQYF	TGTGCCAGCAGCTTGGAACAGACAACAGATACGCAGTATTTT
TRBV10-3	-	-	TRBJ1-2	CAISSDSYYGYTF	TGTGCCATCAGTTCGGACAGCTACTATGGCTACACCTTC
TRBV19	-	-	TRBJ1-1	CASSIGGLTSGNTEAFF	TGTGCCAGTAGTATAGGGGGACTAACCTCTGGGAACACTGAAGCTTTCTTT
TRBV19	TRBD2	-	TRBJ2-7	CASSEQGLAGREQYF	TGTGCCAGTAGTGAACAAGGACTAGCTGGTCGCGAGCAGTACTTC